The source of this TCR beta chain is a study of regulatory T cells in long-lasting Graves disease (dated by TCRdb to the early 2020s). In the study overall: Newly diagnosed Graves' disease patients had taken antithyroid drugs for less than 3 months. Peripheral blood TCR sequencing and RNA sequencing compared persistent Graves' disease patients with newly diagnosed Graves' disease patients. The study was registered as a clinical trial and conducted in China. A total of roughly 35 samples underwent TCR sequencing: about 13 from persistent and approximately 20 from newly diagnosed Graves' disease patients.

On the study overall, not on this receptor specifically: Peripheral blood alone was examined, since thyroid tissue, which constituted the primary lesion, could not be accessed. Persistent Graves' disease patients showed lower TCR Shannon entropy and fewer highly expanded clones than newly diagnosed patients, suggesting clonal expansion. Sequencing and analysis were restricted to the TCR beta chain. More public clonotypes were shared among persistent patients (around 3,000) than among newly diagnosed patients (roughly 1,000). As a limitation, the authors acknowledged that the small sample size may reduce accuracy. TRBV28, TRBJ1-2 and TRBJ2-5 were preferentially used in persistent disease, while TRBV20-1 and TRBJ2-1 were favored in newly diagnosed disease.

Libraries were constructed by multiplex PCR. Sequencer: Illumina HiSeq 4000. iRepertoire HTBI primers and Arm-PCR amplification of CDR3 regions were used to construct TCR beta libraries. PCR products were gel purified before sequencing. As for the authors' bioinformatics: Gene usage analysis of CDR3 amino acid clonotypes relied on the roughly 60 TRBV and around 14 TRBJ segments identified across samples. Filtered high-quality paired reads were merged into contigs using COPE and FqMerger. BLAST was used to align contigs to IMGT TRBV, TRBD and TRBJ reference genes, with CDR3 defined following IMGT. Highly expanded clones were defined as clonotypes with a frequency above 0.1%. Shannon entropy was used to measure repertoire diversity, and the Gini coefficient was used to measure V-J evenness. Public clonotypes were defined as clonotypes shared by more than one individual. The public reads were run again by TCRdb, first through fastp at Q25 and then through MiXCR, and only productive beta chains were kept. Identical CDR3 proteins give one entry, which carries the most common genes and DNA. None of the V and J calls come from the authors' own analysis; TCRdb made them. The sample table holds 350,000 to 550,000 distinct CDR3 sequences, of which around 17% were seen once. Of the sample, 23% falls within the top ten clones.

This clonotype appeared many times. Its antigen remains undetermined. No base quality values were provided; no much bigger clone lies one nucleotide off. The germline V gene (reference sequence) yields SGHNT for CDR1 and YYREEE for CDR2. Spanning cysteine to phenylalanine, the CDR3 consists of 17 amino acids. Only the CDR3 DNA stays, 51 bases, in frame from base 1. V loses 7 bases, J loses 5 bases, and the germline ends lie 27 bases apart. The sample's time point label, in plain terms: newly diagnosed GD, antithyroid drugs for less than 3 months. For both TCR sequencing and RNA sequencing, RNA was extracted from PBMCs in TRIzol. The diagnosis of Graves' disease followed American Thyroid Association guidelines. The patients came from an endocrinology department in Xi'an, China. Each patient gave 8.5 to 9.5 milliliters of peripheral blood, collected in an EDTA anticoagulant tube. Ficoll Paque Plus density gradient separation was used to isolate PBMCs, and no further T cell sorting was performed. An Agilent 2100 Bioanalyzer and agarose gel were used to check RNA quality, and a NanoDrop 2000 was used to measure RNA concentration.

These sequences were also reported in another study, on T cells in Graves' hyperthyroidism and ophthalmopathy. The second study also describes: Stable Graves' hyperthyroidism was defined as no progression to ophthalmopathy during 18 months of follow-up. Hyperthyroidism patients were newly diagnosed, with disease duration under 2 months, and aged 18 to 65 years. Exclusion was applied to patients with uncontrolled infections, other autoimmune diseases, pregnancy or lactation. Diagnoses were based on clinical symptoms, serum thyroxine and TRAb, thyroid ultrasound and orbital computed tomography. The first round of RT-PCR for the TCR CDR3 was performed with the HTBI primer set and the Qiagen OneStep RT-PCR kit. Blood samples also contained most of the expanded thyroid clonotypes (frequency above 0.001), which suggests that blood repertoires may reflect thyroid immune responses. Ophthalmopathy was separated from stable hyperthyroidism by a 13 V-J signature model, with around 90% sensitivity and 81% to 82% specificity obtained in cross-validation and 80%/75% obtained in testing. In validation, the model predicted progression to ophthalmopathy with 55% to 71% sensitivity and approximately 78% specificity, a median of around six months before onset. To identify TCR V-J signatures that set the groups apart, the researchers used a discovery cohort of more than 95 patients, made up of under 45 with Graves' ophthalmopathy and some 55 with stable Graves' hyperthyroidism. Prospective prediction of ophthalmopathy was tested in an independent validation cohort consisting of 18 to 20 hyperthyroidism patients and around 16 patients who later progressed to ophthalmopathy. The 95 to 100 discovery patients were randomly divided into training and test sets at a 7:3 ratio. The study also compared thyroid tissue and blood T-cell repertoires from a handful of Graves' hyperthyroidism patients. After blood sampling, hyperthyroidism patients were treated with methimazole at a starting dose of 30 mg daily, and ophthalmopathy patients were treated with high-dose intravenous methylprednisolone. Libraries were constructed in a second round of multiplex PCR, after which size selection and purification were performed. Sequencing of the libraries was done on an Illumina HiSeq2000 using paired-end 100 bp reads. SOAPnuke was used to process the raw data, with reads discarded if the reads contained adapters or uncalled bases, had a mean Phred below 15, or lacked an exact constant-primer or identifier match. COPE v1.2.5 was used to merge the high-quality paired reads, and each unique nucleotide sequence was defined as a clonotype. MiTCR v1.1 was used to align clonotypes to the IMGT TRBV, TRBD and TRBJ reference segments. Analysis was restricted to V-J combinations with a frequency above 0.0001, which covered about 99% of repertoires. A TCS score was defined as the ratio between F50 (clonal expansion) and ExV (chaos), using BLOSUM62-based TCRdist between CDR3 peptides within each V-J. Welch's t-statistics and random forest reduced roughly 500 V-J features to about 13, which were used in a naive Bayes classifier (R e1071). Sample size was not statistically predetermined, and investigators were not blinded to group allocation. According to the paper, TCR Vbeta CDR3 sequencing was carried out on 135 peripheral blood samples, which came from more than 40 ophthalmopathy, around 74 hyperthyroidism and some 17 progressor patients.

The rearrangement joined TRBV5-4 to TRBJ2-5, with an unclear D gene assignment. The clonotype originates from a young woman with Graves disease. Donor details come from another sample of the same person, matched by shared clones. Sequencing used peripheral blood mononuclear cells (PBMCs), obtained at new diagnosis, from a patient treated with antithyroid drugs. Here the CDR3 is given as CASERIGASGLGETQYF. The nucleotide sequence reads TGTGCCAGCGAAAGGATAGGAGCGTCCGGCTTAGGGGAGACCCAGTACTTC.